This entry features one TCR beta chain sequence. It was about 190 ng DNA, about 30,000 T cell genomes, that sorted-subset replicate PCRs used. Per the original data handling: Junction-only sequences without quality scores came from ImmunoSEQ, so filtering differed. TCRdb's table, derived via immunoSEQ multiplex PCR, lists solely in-frame clones and lacks some. V and J calls plus clone size are reproduced from that table; the DNA served to infer D and trimming. This sample has over 2 million clones; 85% to 95% occur once, and the top ten carry roughly 0.13%. The CD4+ fraction was divided into a CD45RA+ naive subset and a CD45RA-negative memory subset. The germline V and J ends were trimmed by 6 bases and 3 bases, with 10 bases remaining between them. This CDR3 contains 12 residues. Germline-derived CDR1 and CDR2 are SGHRS and YFSETQ. These data are taken from a study of shared clonotypes between healthy human individuals. Study in general: CD4 naive and CD4 memory each took three plates per donor, while CD8 naive took two and CD8 memory one.

The sample was naive CD4+ T cells sorted from blood. Stated subset: CD45RA+ positively selected. V gene TRBV5-1 combines with J gene TRBJ2-7; D may be TRBD1 (5 bases). The TCR originated in a man aged 18-30 years in good health. The CDR3 is CASTGRDYEQYF. For the CDR3, the DNA is TGCGCCAGCACAGGCAGGGACTACGAGCAGTACTTC. The whole variable domain, remainder taken from reference TRBV5-1 and TRBJ2-7, is KAGVTQTPRYLIKTRGQQVTLSCSPISGHRSVSWYQQTPGQGLQFLFEYFSETQRNKGNFPGRFSGRQFSNSRSEMNVSTLELGDSALYLCASTGRDYEQYFGPGTRLTVT.